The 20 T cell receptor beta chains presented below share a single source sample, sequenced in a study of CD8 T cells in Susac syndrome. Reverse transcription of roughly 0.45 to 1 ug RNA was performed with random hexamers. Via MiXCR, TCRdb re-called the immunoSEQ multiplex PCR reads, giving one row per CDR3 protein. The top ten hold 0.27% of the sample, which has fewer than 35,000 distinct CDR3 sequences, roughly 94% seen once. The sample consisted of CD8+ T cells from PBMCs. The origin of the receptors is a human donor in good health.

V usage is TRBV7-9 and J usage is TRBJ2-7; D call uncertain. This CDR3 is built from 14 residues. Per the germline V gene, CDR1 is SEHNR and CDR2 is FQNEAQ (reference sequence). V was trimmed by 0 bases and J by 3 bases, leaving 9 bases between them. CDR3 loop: CASSLAMGDYEQYF. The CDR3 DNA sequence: TGTGCCAGCAGCTTAGCAATGGGTGACTACGAGCAGTACTTC. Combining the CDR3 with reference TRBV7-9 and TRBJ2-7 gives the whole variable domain DTGVSQNPRHKITKRGQNVTFRCDPISEHNRLYWYRQTLGQGPEFLTYFQNEAQLEKSRLLSDRFSAERPKGSFSTLEIQRTEQGDSAMYLCASSLAMGDYEQYFGPGTRLTVT.

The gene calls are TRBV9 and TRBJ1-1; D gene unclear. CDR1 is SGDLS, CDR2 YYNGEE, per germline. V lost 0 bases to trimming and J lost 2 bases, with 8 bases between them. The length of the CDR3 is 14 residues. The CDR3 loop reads CASSVEGVNTEAFF. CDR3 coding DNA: TGTGCCAGCAGCGTAGAAGGCGTTAACACTGAAGCTTTCTTT.

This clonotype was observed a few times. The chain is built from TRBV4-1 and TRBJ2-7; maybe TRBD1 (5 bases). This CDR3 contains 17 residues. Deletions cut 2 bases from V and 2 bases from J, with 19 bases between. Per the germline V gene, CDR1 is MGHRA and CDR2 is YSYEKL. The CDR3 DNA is TGCGCCAGCAGCCAACCGGACATTCTACTTGGAGCCTACGAGCAGTACTTC. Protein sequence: CASSQPDILLGAYEQYF.

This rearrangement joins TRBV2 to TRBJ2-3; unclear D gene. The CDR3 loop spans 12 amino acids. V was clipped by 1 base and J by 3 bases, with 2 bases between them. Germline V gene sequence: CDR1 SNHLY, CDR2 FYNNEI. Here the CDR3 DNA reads TGTGCCAGCAGTGAAGGTACAGATACGCAGTATTTT. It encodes CASSEGTDTQYF. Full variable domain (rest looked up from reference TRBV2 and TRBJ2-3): EPEVTQTPSHQVTQMGQEVILRCVPISNHLYFYWYRQILGQKVEFLVSFYNNEISEKSEIFDDQFSVERPDGSNFTLKIRSTKLEDSAMYFCASSEGTDTQYFGPGTRLTVL.

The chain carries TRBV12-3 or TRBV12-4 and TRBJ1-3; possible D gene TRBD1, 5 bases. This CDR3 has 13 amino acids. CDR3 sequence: CATGGSSGNTIYF. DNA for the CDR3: TGTGCAACAGGCGGAAGCTCTGGAAACACCATATATTTT.

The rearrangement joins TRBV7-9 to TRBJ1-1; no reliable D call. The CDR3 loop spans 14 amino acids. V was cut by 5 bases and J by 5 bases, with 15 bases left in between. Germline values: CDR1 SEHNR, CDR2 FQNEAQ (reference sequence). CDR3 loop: CASSPATGYTEAFF. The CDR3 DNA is TGTGCCAGCAGCCCCGCAACGGGTTATACTGAAGCTTTCTTT.

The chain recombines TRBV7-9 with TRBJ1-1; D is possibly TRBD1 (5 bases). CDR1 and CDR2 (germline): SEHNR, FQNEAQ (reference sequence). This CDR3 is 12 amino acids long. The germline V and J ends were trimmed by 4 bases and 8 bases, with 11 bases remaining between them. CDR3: CASSSDRLEAFF. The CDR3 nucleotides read TGTGCCAGCAGCTCCGACAGATTAGAAGCTTTCTTT.

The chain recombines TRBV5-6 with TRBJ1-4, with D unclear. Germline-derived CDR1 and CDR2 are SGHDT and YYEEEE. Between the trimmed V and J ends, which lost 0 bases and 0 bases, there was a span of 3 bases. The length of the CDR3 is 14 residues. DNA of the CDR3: TGTGCCAGCAGCTTGGGACCAACTAATGAAAAACTGTTTTTT. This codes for CASSLGPTNEKLFF. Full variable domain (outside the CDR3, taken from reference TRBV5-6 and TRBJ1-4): DAGVTQSPTHLIKTRGQQVTLRCSPKSGHDTVSWYQQALGQGPQFIFQYYEEEERQRGNFPDRFSGHQFPNYSSELNVNALLLGDSALYLCASSLGPTNEKLFFGSGTQLSVL.

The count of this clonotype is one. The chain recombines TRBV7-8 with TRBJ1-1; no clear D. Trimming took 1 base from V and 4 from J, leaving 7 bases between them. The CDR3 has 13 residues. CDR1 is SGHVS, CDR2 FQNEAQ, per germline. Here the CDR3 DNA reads TGTGCCAGCAGCTTAGGTACCATCACTGAAGCTTTCTTT. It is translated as CASSLGTITEAFF.

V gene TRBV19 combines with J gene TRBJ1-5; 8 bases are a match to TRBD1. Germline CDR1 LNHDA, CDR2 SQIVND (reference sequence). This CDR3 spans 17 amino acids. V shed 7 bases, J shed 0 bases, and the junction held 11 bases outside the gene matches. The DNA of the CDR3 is TGTGCCAGTAATCGACTAGGACAGGGATATAGCAATCAGCCCCAGCATTTT. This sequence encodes CASNRLGQGYSNQPQHF.

The CDR3 is CASSLGLGTGGEQFF. CDR3 DNA sequence: TGTGCCAGCAGCTTAGGACTGGGCACTGGGGGTGAGCAGTTCTTC. The V and J genes are TRBV7-2 and TRBJ2-1, with D perhaps being TRBD1 or TRBD2 (5 bases each). Deletions cut 1 base from V and 9 bases from J, with 16 bases between. Germline values: CDR1 SGHTA, CDR2 FQGNSA. The CDR3 consists of 15 residues.

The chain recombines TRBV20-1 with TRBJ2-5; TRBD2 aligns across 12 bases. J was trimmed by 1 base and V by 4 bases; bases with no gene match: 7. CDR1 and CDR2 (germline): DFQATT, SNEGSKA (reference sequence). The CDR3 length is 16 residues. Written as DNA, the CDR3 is TGCAGTGCTAAGGCTAGCGGGAGGGCCGTCCAAGAGACCCAGTACTTC. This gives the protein CSAKASGRAVQETQYF.

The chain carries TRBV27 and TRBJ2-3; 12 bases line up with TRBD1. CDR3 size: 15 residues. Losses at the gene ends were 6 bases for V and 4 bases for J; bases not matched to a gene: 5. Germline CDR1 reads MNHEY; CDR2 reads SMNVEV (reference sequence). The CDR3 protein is CASSLGTGGADTQYF. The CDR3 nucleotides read TGTGCCAGCAGCCTCGGGACAGGGGGCGCAGATACGCAGTATTTT.

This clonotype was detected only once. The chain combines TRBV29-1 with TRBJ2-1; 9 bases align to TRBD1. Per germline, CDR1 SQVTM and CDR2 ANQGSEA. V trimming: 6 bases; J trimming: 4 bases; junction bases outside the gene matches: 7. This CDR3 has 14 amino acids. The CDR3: CSVERTGVYNEQFF. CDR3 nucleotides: TGCAGCGTGGAAAGGACAGGGGTTTACAATGAGCAGTTCTTC.

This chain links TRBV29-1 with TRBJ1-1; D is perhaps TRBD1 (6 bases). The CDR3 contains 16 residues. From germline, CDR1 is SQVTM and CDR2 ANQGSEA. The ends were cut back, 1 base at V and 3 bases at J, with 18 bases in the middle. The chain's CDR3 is CSVEGVRGLRDTEAFF. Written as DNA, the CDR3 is TGCAGCGTTGAAGGGGTCCGGGGGCTGAGGGACACTGAAGCTTTCTTT.

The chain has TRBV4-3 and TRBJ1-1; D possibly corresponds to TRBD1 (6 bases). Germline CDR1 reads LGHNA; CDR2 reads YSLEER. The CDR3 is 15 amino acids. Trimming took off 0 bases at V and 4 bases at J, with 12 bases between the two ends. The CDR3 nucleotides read TGCGCCAGCAGCCAAGATCTTAGGGGGGCCACTGAAGCTTTCTTT. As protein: CASSQDLRGATEAFF.

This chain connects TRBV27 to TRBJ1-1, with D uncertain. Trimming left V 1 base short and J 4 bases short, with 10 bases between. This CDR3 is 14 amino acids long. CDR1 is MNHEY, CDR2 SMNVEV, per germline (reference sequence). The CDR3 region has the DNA TGTGCCAGCAGTTTATATTGGTTAGGCACTGAAGCTTTCTTT. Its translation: CASSLYWLGTEAFF.

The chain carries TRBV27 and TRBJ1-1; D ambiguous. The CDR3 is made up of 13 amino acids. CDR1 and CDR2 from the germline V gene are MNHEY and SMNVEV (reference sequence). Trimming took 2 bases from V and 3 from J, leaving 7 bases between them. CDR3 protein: CASSLEWHTEAFF. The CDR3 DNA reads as TGTGCCAGCAGTTTAGAGTGGCACACTGAAGCTTTCTTT.

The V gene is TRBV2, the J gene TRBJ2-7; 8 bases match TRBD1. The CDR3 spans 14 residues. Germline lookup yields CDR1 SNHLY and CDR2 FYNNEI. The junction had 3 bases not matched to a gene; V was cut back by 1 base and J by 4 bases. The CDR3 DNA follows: TGTGCCAGCAGTGAAGGGACAGGGCGGTACGAGCAGTACTTC. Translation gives CASSEGTGRYEQYF.

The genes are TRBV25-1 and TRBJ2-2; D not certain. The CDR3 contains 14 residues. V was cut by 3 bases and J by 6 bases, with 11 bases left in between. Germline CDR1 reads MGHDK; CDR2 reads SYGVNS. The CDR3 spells CASSDPDGAGELFF. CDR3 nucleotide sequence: TGTGCCAGCAGTGACCCCGATGGGGCCGGGGAGCTGTTTTTT.